The clone carrying this TCR beta chain was seen many times. The antigen remains undetermined. The sample belongs to a study of Graves' ophthalmopathy and Graves' hyperthyroidism. Overall study: Peripheral blood was gathered at the point of initial diagnosis, before any treatment started.

Patients were left out if they had other autoimmune diseases, uncontrolled infections, pregnancy or lactation. This CDR3 contains 16 residues. Germline trimming cut 5 bases from V and 2 bases from J; bases unmatched to any gene: 7. Looked up from germline, CDR1 is KGHSH and CDR2 is LQKENI. Amplification of TCR beta CDR3 regions used RNA transcripts. First-round RT-PCR with HTBI primers preceded a second-round multiplex PCR. Using its own MiXCR run on the multiplex PCR reads, TCRdb lists one record per CDR3 protein. Among about 380,000 distinct CDR3 sequences, approximately 15% were seen once, and the ten largest hold about 7%. Study outcomes and limitations: Most clonotypes expanded in thyroid above 0.001 frequency were present in blood too. Predictions made by the model for ophthalmopathy progression reached just over 70% sensitivity and less than 80% specificity.

The clonotype was recovered from a young woman with stable Graves' hyperthyroidism. Sequences were obtained from peripheral blood. This chain links TRBV18 with TRBJ1-5, with 9 bases matching TRBD1. CDR3 in amino acids: CASSIKGQGGNQPQHF. The DNA for the CDR3 is TGTGCCAGCTCAATCAAGGGACAGGGCGGCAATCAGCCCCAGCATTTT. The variable domain in full, with the rest retrieved from reference TRBV18 and TRBJ1-5, is NAGVMQNPRHLVRRRGQEARLRCSPMKGHSHVYWYRQLPEEGLKFMVYLQKENIIDESGMPKERFSAEFPKEGPSILRIQQVVRGDSAAYFCASSIKGQGGNQPQHFGDGTRLSIL.